Each of the 18 T cell receptor beta chains below was sequenced from the same sample in a study of blood T cell repertoires in COVID-19. Profiling relied on immunoSEQ multiplex PCR, and the TCRdb table lists in-frame clones only, not all of them. The sample lists about 280,000 clones, approximately 81% seen once, with 2% to 3% in the top ten. Material for sequencing was PBMCs or T cells enriched from blood (not recorded which). These receptors all stem from a woman aged 50 to 65 who had recovered from COVID-19.

This chain links TRBV5-1 with TRBJ1-2; D unresolved. V was cut by 2 bases and J by 4 bases, with 15 bases left in between. The CDR3 has 15 amino acids. Germline V gene data show CDR1 as SGHRS and CDR2 as YFSETQ. CDR3 region: CASSFAAGLVYGYTF. The DNA of the CDR3 is TGCGCCAGCAGCTTTGCCGCGGGCCTGGTCTATGGCTACACCTTC.

The chain combines TRBV30 with TRBJ1-2; D unclear. Trimming took 0 bases from V and 4 from J, leaving 9 bases between them. This CDR3 has 13 amino acids. CDR1 and CDR2 (germline): GTSNPN, SVGIG (reference sequence). Here the CDR3 reads CAWSVSSTYGYTF. The CDR3 bases are TGTGCCTGGAGTGTGTCCAGTACCTATGGCTACACCTTC.

The chain has TRBV29-1 and TRBJ1-1, with D possibly TRBD1 on 5 matching bases. The CDR3 sequence is 14 residues long. The germline V gene encodes CDR1 SQVTM and CDR2 ANQGSEA. V lost 7 bases and J 4 bases, leaving 19 bases between the germline ends. Here the CDR3 reads CSAQISGAATEAFF. The CDR3 nucleotides are TGCAGCGCTCAAATCTCTGGGGCCGCCACTGAAGCTTTCTTT.

This sequence joins TRBV14 and TRBJ2-7; a weak D match, TRBD1 (5 bases). CDR3 size: 13 residues. V lost 8 bases to trimming and J lost 3 bases, with 14 bases between them. Germline CDR1 and CDR2: SGHDN and FVKESK. This CDR3 reads CASASGYGYEQYF. CDR3 DNA: TGTGCCAGCGCGTCAGGGTACGGCTACGAGCAGTACTTC. The complete variable domain, with remaining parts taken from reference TRBV14 and TRBJ2-7, reads EAGVTQFPSHSVIEKGQTVTLRCDPISGHDNLYWYRRVMGKEIKFLLHFVKESKQDESGMPNNRFLAERTGGTYSTLKVQPAELEDSGVYFCASASGYGYEQYFGPGTRLTVT.

The chain employs TRBV19 and TRBJ1-3; D is perhaps TRBD1 (6 bases). The V gene's germline CDR1 is LNHDA and CDR2 SQIVND (reference sequence). The CDR3 has 15 amino acids. Trimming shortened V by 10 bases and J by 0 bases, and 16 bases separated the two germline ends. The CDR3 nucleotides are TGTGCCATCGCTTCCACAGGGTCCTCTGGAAACACCATATATTTT. Translation gives CAIASTGSSGNTIYF.

The chain is built from TRBV12-3 or TRBV12-4 and TRBJ2-7; perhaps TRBD1 as D (6 bases). The assigned J gene may be wrong: the sequence end matches TRBJ2-5 better. The CDR3 has 12 amino acids. The CDR3 DNA reads as TGTGCCAGCAGCGCCTCCAGGGGGACCCAGTACTTC. Protein sequence: CASSASRGTQYF.

The chain uses TRBV9 and TRBJ2-1; D is unclear. CDR1 is SGDLS, CDR2 YYNGEE, per germline. V lost 0 bases and J 12 bases, leaving 16 bases between the germline ends. The CDR3 totals 14 residues. The CDR3 nucleotides are TGTGCCAGCAGCGTAGGACGGAGCGCAATGAGGCAGTTCTTC. It is translated as CASSVGRSAMRQFF.

The rearrangement links TRBV30 to TRBJ1-1; TRBD1 aligns across 12 bases. This CDR3 spans 14 amino acids. The V segment lost 5 bases and the J segment 1 base; nucleotides outside the gene matches: 2. CDR1 GTSNPN and CDR2 SVGIG come from the germline V gene (reference sequence). CDR3 sequence: CAWGDRGRNTEAFF. As DNA, the CDR3 is TGTGCCTGGGGGGACAGGGGGCGGAACACTGAAGCTTTCTTT.

This chain uses TRBV5-1 with TRBJ1-2; a possible D gene is TRBD1 (5 bases). Germline lookup yields CDR1 SGHRS and CDR2 YFSETQ. Trimming took 0 bases from V and 8 from J, leaving 14 bases between them. The CDR3 is 14 residues long. In nucleotides, the CDR3 is TGCGCCAGCAGCTTGGCCGAGCTCAGGGCCGGCTACACCTTC. Translated, it gives CASSLAELRAGYTF.

The gene calls are TRBV5-1 and TRBJ1-1, with unresolved D. This CDR3 is 14 amino acids long. Between the trimmed V and J ends, which lost 3 bases and 1 base, there was a span of 10 bases. CDR1 SGHRS and CDR2 YFSETQ come from the germline V gene. CDR3 sequence reads: CASSSSPGNTEAFF. The CDR3, as DNA: TGCGCCAGCAGCTCGTCCCCGGGGAACACTGAAGCTTTCTTT.

The table lists this clone with a count of one. The chain uses TRBV19 and TRBJ2-7, with 7 bases fitting TRBD2. The CDR3 is 13 residues long. With 6 bases clipped from V and 3 bases from J, the junction kept 5 bases outside the gene matches. Per the germline V gene, CDR1 is LNHDA and CDR2 is SQIVND (reference sequence). The CDR3 spells CASRRTRSYEQYF. The DNA for the CDR3 is TGTGCCAGTAGAAGGACTAGGAGCTACGAGCAGTACTTC.

This clone has just one count. The rearrangement joins TRBV7-2 to TRBJ2-3; TRBD2 aligns across 12 bases. The CDR3 totals 16 residues. V lost 2 bases and J lost 4; bases outside the gene matches: 4. Per germline, CDR1 SGHTA and CDR2 FQGNSA. The CDR3 here is CASSLLAGGVADTQYF. In DNA, the CDR3 is TGTGCCAGCAGCTTACTAGCGGGAGGGGTCGCAGATACGCAGTATTTT.

V gene TRBV28 combines with J gene TRBJ1-3; weak D call: TRBD1 (5 bases). The CDR3 extends over 18 amino acids. Per germline, CDR1 MDHEN and CDR2 SYDVKM. V gave up 1 base and J gave up 1 base, with 17 bases separating them. This CDR3 reads CASSLSGFGPPSGNTIYF. The CDR3 DNA sequence: TGTGCCAGCAGTTTATCAGGGTTCGGGCCACCATCTGGAAACACCATATATTTT.

This chain uses TRBV29-1 with TRBJ1-5, with D maybe TRBD1 (5 bases). Germline assignment: CDR1 SQVTM and CDR2 ANQGSEA. The ends were cut back, 4 bases at V and 1 base at J, with 11 bases in the middle. CDR3 length: 14 amino acids. CDR3 residues: CSVVAGQSNQPQHF. The CDR3 bases are TGCAGCGTTGTGGCAGGGCAAAGCAATCAGCCCCAGCATTTT.

This chain links TRBV2 with TRBJ1-6; D perhaps matches TRBD1 (6 bases). V lost 2 bases to trimming and J lost 5 bases, with 10 bases between them. CDR3 length: 15 amino acids. The germline CDR1 and CDR2 sequences are SNHLY and FYNNEI. As DNA, the CDR3 is TGTGCCAGCAGTGAACGGGGGGCGCATAATTCACCCCTCCACTTT. It specifies CASSERGAHNSPLHF.

The DNA for the CDR3 is TGCGCCAGCAGCAGCGCGGACAGGGGGAAATGGGAGACCCAGTACTTC. Protein product: CASSSADRGKWETQYF. The V call is TRBV5-1, the J call TRBJ2-5, with 10 bases identical to TRBD1. The CDR3 runs to 16 residues. The junction had 11 bases not matched to a gene; V was cut back by 4 bases and J by 5 bases. Per germline, CDR1 SGHRS and CDR2 YFSETQ.

V and J are TRBV7-8 and TRBJ1-1; possible D gene TRBD1, 6 bases. The germline gives CDR1 SGHVS, CDR2 FQNEAQ. V lost 5 bases, J lost 1 base, and 11 bases lay in between. CDR3 length equals 14 residues. The CDR3 DNA follows: TGTGCCAGCAGCCGGGGGGGGCAGAACACTGAAGCTTTCTTT. It is translated as CASSRGGQNTEAFF.

This chain links TRBV19 with TRBJ1-4, with D possibly TRBD1 on 6 matching bases. Trimming pared 6 bases from V and 5 bases from J, leaving 16 bases between. Germline V CDR1 and CDR2: LNHDA, SQIVND (reference sequence). This CDR3 region has 15 residues. The CDR3 DNA sequence: TGTGCCAGTAGAGCGCTACAGGGTGGGAATGAAAAACTGTTTTTT. This encodes CASRALQGGNEKLFF.